The clone carrying this TCR beta chain occurred once. Its antigen remains unidentified. CDR3 length equals 12 residues. Germline-derived CDR1 and CDR2 are SQVTM and ANQGSEA. Trimming removed 7 bases at V and 1 base at J, with 7 bases between. The sample belongs to a study of blood T cells in healthy people across ages. Study-wide points: Researchers report that TCR beta diversity correlated strongly with naive T cell percentage.

It was ten milliliters of peripheral blood that were drawn from each donor. At least 7 million PBMCs were isolated per sample. The amount of total RNA extracted per sample was at least 6 micrograms. The authors ran a second PCR of roughly 6 to 12 cycles using a sample-barcoded 5' primer and a J-beta primer mix. Each CDR3 protein is one row after TCRdb ran MiXCR on the 5' RACE reads. The sample lists 980,000 or so distinct CDR3 sequences; roughly 50% were seen once. This chain joins TRBV29-1 and TRBJ2-2; possibly TRBD1 for D (5 bases). The material sequenced was blood. The clonotype comes from a man younger than 40 in good health. The CDR3 sequence: CSGQGNTGELFF. CDR3 in DNA: TGCAGCGGCCAGGGGAACACCGGGGAGCTGTTTTTT.